The rows below give T cell receptor beta chains drawn from one sample of a study of blood T cell repertoires in COVID-19. Measured with immunoSEQ multiplex PCR; TCRdb has only the in-frame clones, and not every one. The table has hundreds of thousands of clones, around 83% seen once. What was sequenced was PBMCs or T cells enriched from blood (not recorded which). The receptors were sampled from a man aged 35 to 55 who had been exposed to COVID-19. The CDR3 runs from the conserved cysteine through the conserved F or W.

v_gene,j_gene,CDR3aa
TRBV21-1,TRBJ1-5,CASSATPGQGRVSNQPQHF
TRBV7-8,TRBJ2-7,CASSPLVIVGLSYEQYF
TRBV2,TRBJ1-1,CASRGDSSGKRAFF
TRBV5-1,TRBJ2-2,CASSTGTSGANTGELFF
TRBV10-3,TRBJ1-1,CAIRDGLGGTEAFF
TRBV10-3,TRBJ1-5,CAIRGQGDQPQHF
TRBV5-4,TRBJ2-7,CASSLQTAYEQYF
TRBV27,TRBJ2-7,CASSLQLARSYEQYF
TRBV9,TRBJ2-7,CASSVEDGFYEQYF
TRBV4-2,TRBJ2-1,CASSQIKGGLAGVYEQFF
TRBV7-9,TRBJ1-1,CASSSRPGGEAFF
TRBV5-1,TRBJ1-1,CASSLESGPRRGTEAFF
TRBV15,TRBJ1-3,CATSNLSGSGNTIYF
TRBV13,TRBJ2-3,CASSSGQGRTDTQYF
TRBV21-1,TRBJ1-1,CASKQAPKNVEAFF
TRBV2,TRBJ1-5,CAGKQGMGVNQPQHF
TRBV7-9,TRBJ1-2,CASSRPAGKDGYTF
TRBV25-1,TRBJ2-2,CASSLGLANTGELFF
TRBV12-3/TRBV12-4,TRBJ2-1,CASRTSASSEQFF
TRBV5-1,TRBJ1-1,CASRPGQKDTEAFF
TRBV2,TRBJ2-5,CASSSSLGGQETQYF
TRBV29-1,TRBJ2-1,CSAEHMGYEQFF
TRBV6-6,TRBJ2-7,CASSPRVYEQYF
TRBV30,TRBJ2-7,CAWSTSGTGEQYF
TRBV5-6,TRBJ1-2,CASSFRGRAYGYTF
TRBV11-2,TRBJ2-7,CASRGLAGGKSYEQYF
TRBV10-3,TRBJ2-7,CAIRRPETGYEQYF
TRBV19,TRBJ2-5,CASSTQIQETQYF
TRBV25-1,TRBJ2-7,CASSDREGSEQYF
TRBV30,TRBJ2-5,CASGLGETQYF
TRBV7-3,TRBJ2-1,CASSFRQGSEQFF
TRBV5-1,TRBJ1-1,CASSKEGADTEAFF
TRBV7-9,TRBJ2-7,CASSLMSGNEQYF
TRBV30,TRBJ2-1,CARGVAGGQNEQFF
TRBV12-3/TRBV12-4,TRBJ1-5,CASRGPDNQPQHF
TRBV11-2,TRBJ2-1,CASSLGSSRQFF
TRBV11-3,TRBJ2-7,CASSLDHRGEQYF
TRBV18,TRBJ1-5,CASSVQGVGQPQHF
TRBV7-2,TRBJ2-1,CASSLGQGLAGVSEQFF
TRBV23-1,TRBJ1-1,CASSQSRDSQNTEAFF
TRBV27,TRBJ2-3,CASGNSGRNTDTQYF
TRBV3-1/TRBV3-2,TRBJ2-5,CASSQEDGEFLDETQYF
TRBV24-1,TRBJ2-1,CATSDRRGIYEQFF
TRBV30,TRBJ2-1,CAWKGLAGGYSYNEQFF
TRBV7-9,TRBJ1-5,CASSLSPEQPQHF
TRBV27,TRBJ1-6,CASSLYGQGRFSPLHF
TRBV7-6,TRBJ1-3,CASSLEVPGSGNTIYF
TRBV9,TRBJ2-7,CASSVEAGVEGEQYF